The 32 T cell receptor beta chains listed next were all sequenced from one sample in a study of early T cells in non-severe SARS-CoV-2 infection. TCRdb passed the 5' RACE reads through MiXCR, listing each CDR3 protein once. The data contain 100,000 to 150,000 distinct CDR3 sequences, 14% to 15% of them singletons. The material sequenced was whole blood. Receptors originate from an adult who was a healthcare worker with PCR-confirmed SARS-CoV-2 infection or an uninfected control (not recorded which).

There are many counts of this clonotype. J is TRBJ1-3 and V is TRBV12-3 or TRBV12-4, with D perhaps TRBD1 (6 bases). V was pared by 5 bases and J by 0 bases, with 8 bases between. This CDR3 is built from 14 residues. Here the CDR3 reads CASSEQGSGNTIYF. For the CDR3, the DNA is TGTGCCAGCAGTGAACAGGGCTCTGGAAACACCATATATTTT.

This rearrangement joins TRBV3-1 to TRBJ1-1; D is unclear. V lost 4 bases and J lost 1, with 10 bases in between. Germline V gene data show CDR1 as LGHDT and CDR2 as YNNKEL (reference sequence). There are 14 residues in the CDR3. The CDR3 sequence: CASSPSRTNTEAFF. CDR3 DNA sequence: TGTGCCAGCAGCCCCAGCAGAACGAACACTGAAGCTTTCTTT.

The rearrangement joins TRBV30 to TRBJ1-5, with 8 nucleotides matching TRBD1. This CDR3 contains 13 residues. V was clipped by 7 bases and J by 1 base; unmatched bases: 3. Germline lookup yields CDR1 GTSNPN and CDR2 SVGIG (reference sequence). CDR3 DNA sequence: TGTGCCTATGGACAGGGCAGCAATCAGCCCCAGCATTTT. Translated, it gives CAYGQGSNQPQHF. The complete variable domain, with remaining parts taken from reference TRBV30 and TRBJ1-5, reads SQTIHQWPATLVQPVGSPLSLECTVEGTSNPNLYWYRQAAGRGLQLLFYSVGIGQISSEVPQNLSASRPQDRQFILSSKKLLLSDSGFYLCAYGQGSNQPQHFGDGTRLSIL.

This clonotype has just a few counts. The V gene is TRBV5-8, the J gene TRBJ2-5; 9 nucleotides agree with TRBD2. In germline, CDR1 is SGHTS, CDR2 YDEGEE. V shed 4 bases, J shed 5 bases, and the junction held 6 bases outside the gene matches. The CDR3 totals 14 residues. As DNA, the CDR3 is TGTGCCAGCAGCATCGCTAGCGGGGCTGAGACCCAGTACTTC. Amino acids: CASSIASGAETQYF. Full variable domain (missing parts from reference TRBV5-8 and TRBJ2-5): EAGVTQSPTHLIKTRGQQATLRCSPISGHTSVYWYQQALGLGLQFLLWYDEGEERNRGNFPPRFSGRQFPNYSSELNVNALELEDSALYLCASSIASGAETQYFGPGTRLLVL.

The chain combines TRBV7-3 with TRBJ1-1; tentatively, D is TRBD1 (5 bases). Germline CDR1 and CDR2: SGHTA and FQGTGA. Between the trimmed V and J ends, which lost 2 bases and 7 bases, there was a span of 17 bases. This CDR3 contains 15 residues. This CDR3 reads CASSLWGRWGDEAFF. CDR3 sequence (DNA): TGTGCCAGCAGCTTATGGGGCAGGTGGGGAGATGAAGCTTTCTTT.

This chain uses TRBV6-6 with TRBJ2-3; perhaps TRBD2 as D (6 bases). CDR1 MNHNY and CDR2 SVGAGI come from the germline V gene (reference sequence). V was cut by 6 bases and J by 2 bases, with 21 bases left in between. The CDR3 totals 17 residues. The CDR3 DNA sequence: TGTGCCAGCAGCCTTAACGATGGGGGGTTAACCACAGATACGCAGTATTTT. Its translation: CASSLNDGGLTTDTQYF.

This clonotype was seen only a few times. The chain's CDR3 is CSARGTSNQPQHF. CDR3 sequence (DNA): TGCAGTGCCAGGGGTACTAGCAATCAGCCCCAGCATTTT. The chain has TRBV20-1 and TRBJ1-5, with a weak D call TRBD1 (6 bases). This CDR3 spans 13 amino acids. Trimming shortened V by 6 bases and J by 0 bases, and 9 bases separated the two germline ends. Germline CDR1 reads DFQATT; CDR2 reads SNEGSKA (reference sequence).

This clonotype was observed a few times. This chain connects TRBV10-3 to TRBJ1-2; D may be TRBD1 (6 bases). CDR1 ENHRY and CDR2 SYGVKD come from the germline V gene. V was shortened by 6 bases and J by 5 bases, with 16 bases between the two germline ends. This CDR3 region has 14 residues. The CDR3 reads CAISKDDRTYGYTF. The CDR3 nucleotides are TGTGCCATCAGCAAAGATGACAGGACTTATGGCTACACCTTC.

This clonotype was seen only a few times. V usage is TRBV19 and J usage is TRBJ1-5; possible D gene TRBD1, 5 bases. Trimming cost V 3 bases and J 4 bases, with 10 bases left between them. Germline V gene lookup returns CDR1 LNHDA and CDR2 SQIVND (reference sequence). The CDR3 spans 14 residues. The CDR3, as DNA: TGTGCCAGTAGTATGAAGGGGATAAATCAGCCCCAGCATTTT. Translation gives CASSMKGINQPQHF.

This clonotype turned up a few times. V gene TRBV5-4 combines with J gene TRBJ2-5; 7 nucleotides match TRBD1. The germline V gene encodes CDR1 SGHNT and CDR2 YYREEE (reference sequence). V shed 10 bases, J shed 5 bases, and the junction held 17 bases outside the gene matches. The CDR3 totals 15 residues. CDR3 amino acids: CAGFEQGSSLETQYF. The CDR3 coding sequence is TGTGCCGGCTTCGAACAGGGGTCGTCTTTGGAGACCCAGTACTTC.

V usage is TRBV18 and J usage is TRBJ1-1; 11 positions match TRBD1. The CDR3 has 14 residues. V lost 5 bases and J lost 5; bases outside the gene matches: 4. Germline V gene sequence: CDR1 KGHSH, CDR2 LQKENI. The CDR3 loop reads CASSTGTGGTEAFF. The CDR3 DNA reads as TGTGCCAGCTCAACCGGGACAGGGGGTACTGAAGCTTTCTTT.

V and J are TRBV30 and TRBJ1-3; a weak D match, TRBD1 (5 bases). Germline CDR1 reads GTSNPN; CDR2 reads SVGIG (reference sequence). The CDR3 is made up of 18 amino acids. V was shortened by 0 bases and J by 0 bases, with 18 bases between the two germline ends. CDR3 residues: CAWSVRWGSYYSGNTIYF. The CDR3 nucleotides are TGTGCCTGGAGTGTACGGTGGGGCAGTTATTACTCTGGAAACACCATATATTTT.

The chain has TRBV4-1 and TRBJ1-5; the D gene is possibly TRBD1 (5 bases). CDR1 and CDR2 (germline): MGHRA, YSYEKL. This CDR3 has 14 amino acids. Trimming cost V 4 bases and J 3 bases, with 10 bases left between them. The DNA of the CDR3 is TGCGCCAGCAGCCGGGGACCATACAATCAGCCCCAGCATTTT. It yields the protein CASSRGPYNQPQHF.

This clonotype has only a few counts. The rearrangement uses TRBV6-1 and TRBJ2-7, with a possible D match to TRBD2 (6 bases). Germline-derived CDR1 and CDR2 are MNHNS and SASEGT. The ends were cut back, 7 bases at V and 0 bases at J, with 10 bases in the middle. The CDR3 covers 13 residues. CDR3 sequence: CASTTGGSYEQYF. The CDR3 DNA reads TGTGCCAGCACCACCGGGGGCTCCTACGAGCAGTACTTC.

The rearrangement joins TRBV18 to TRBJ2-1; TRBD1 agrees at 10 bases. V shed 4 bases and J 12 bases; nucleotides not matched to a gene: 15. Germline V CDR1 and CDR2: KGHSH, LQKENI. CDR3 length: 16 amino acids. The CDR3 DNA reads as TGTGCCAGCTCACTACGACAGGGGGCCTTCGCGTATGGGCAGTTCTTC. Encoded protein: CASSLRQGAFAYGQFF.

The chain uses TRBV10-3 and TRBJ2-1, with D perhaps being TRBD1 or TRBD2 (7 bases each). This CDR3 region has 14 residues. Germline lookup yields CDR1 ENHRY and CDR2 SYGVKD. V shed 8 bases and J shed 10 bases, with 21 bases lying between them. The CDR3 sequence: CAISSGGVGKEQFF. The CDR3 DNA follows: TGTGCCATCTCATCAGGGGGGGTCGGCAAGGAGCAGTTCTTC.

The chain uses TRBV5-5 and TRBJ2-1; either TRBD1 or TRBD2 may supply D (5 bases each). Germline lookup yields CDR1 SGHKS and CDR2 YYEKEE (reference sequence). V lost 1 base and J lost 5, with 13 bases in between. This CDR3 has 15 amino acids. The CDR3 DNA reads as TGTGCCAGCAGCTTGTTGGGACCCACTGACAATGAGCAGTTCTTC. Translated: CASSLLGPTDNEQFF.

This clonotype has ten or more counts. This chain connects TRBV12-3 or TRBV12-4 to TRBJ1-6; D is ambiguous. Trimming shortened V by 3 bases and J by 10 bases, and 7 bases separated the two germline ends. The CDR3 spans 12 residues. The CDR3 DNA is TGTGCCAGCAGTTTCGAAGAATCACCCCTCCACTTT. Translating it yields CASSFEESPLHF.

This clonotype appeared many times. The chain carries TRBV20-1 and TRBJ2-7; 9 bases are shared with TRBD1. The CDR3 is 16 residues long. Germline V gives CDR1 DFQATT, CDR2 SNEGSKA (reference sequence). After removal of 5 bases from V and 6 bases from J, the junction contained 17 bases not matched to a gene. The CDR3 coding sequence is TGCAGTGCTCCCCATCCAGGACAGGGGAAAAGAGGCGAGCAGTACTTC. Its protein is CSAPHPGQGKRGEQYF.

The rearrangement links TRBV5-1 to TRBJ2-2, with D tentatively TRBD1 (6 bases). The V end lost 3 bases, the J end lost 6 bases, and 12 bases lay between the germline ends. The CDR3 runs to 14 residues. Germline V gene data show CDR1 as SGHRS and CDR2 as YFSETQ. This CDR3 reads CASSSIQGSGELFF. The CDR3 coding sequence is TGCGCCAGCAGCTCCATACAGGGTTCCGGGGAGCTGTTTTTT.

V and J are TRBV10-1 and TRBJ2-5, with D unresolved. The CDR3 is made up of 13 amino acids. CDR1 and CDR2 (germline): WNHNN, SYGVQD (reference sequence). V lost 3 bases and J lost 7, with 12 bases in between. CDR3 coding DNA: TGCGCCAGCAGTGAAGGAGTCCCAGGGACCCAGTACTTC. This translates into CASSEGVPGTQYF.

The chain's CDR3 is CASSRTTLAPEQYF. The CDR3 DNA sequence: TGTGCCAGCAGTCGGACCACCCTGGCTCCCGAGCAGTACTTC. The chain combines TRBV6-2 or TRBV6-3 with TRBJ2-7; D is ambiguous. CDR1 MNHEY and CDR2 SVGEGT come from the germline V gene. The V end was cut by 5 bases, the J end by 6 bases, with 17 bases between. This CDR3 contains 14 residues.

This clonotype was picked up many times. This chain connects TRBV6-6 to TRBJ2-7; a weak D match, TRBD2 (6 bases). CDR1 MNHNY and CDR2 SVGAGI come from the germline V gene (reference sequence). The ends were cut back, 6 bases at V and 7 bases at J, with 19 bases in the middle. CDR3 length equals 14 residues. CDR3 loop: CASSERYSGREQYF. Here the CDR3 DNA reads TGTGCCAGCAGCGAGAGGTATTCTGGGAGGGAGCAGTACTTC.

In its sample, this clonotype was seen many times. This rearrangement joins TRBV18 to TRBJ2-2; D gene ambiguous. Germline V gene lookup returns CDR1 KGHSH and CDR2 LQKENI. CDR3 length equals 16 residues. The V end was cut by 1 base, the J end by 0 bases, with 9 bases between. CDR3 in DNA: TGTGCCAGCTCACCACTCAGTACCGCGAACACCGGGGAGCTGTTTTTT. Residues: CASSPLSTANTGELFF.

This clonotype was seen only a few times. The genes are TRBV7-8 and TRBJ2-6; possibly TRBD1 for D (6 bases). The germline V gene has CDR1 SGHVS and CDR2 FQNEAQ. The CDR3 has 18 amino acids. Trimming left V 3 bases short and J 1 base short, with 16 bases between. The CDR3 sequence: CASSFYRKGVSGANVLTF. CDR3 DNA: TGTGCCAGCAGCTTCTACAGGAAGGGGGTATCTGGGGCCAACGTCCTGACTTTC.

There are many counts of this clonotype. V is TRBV4-1 and J is TRBJ1-4; TRBD1 agrees at 9 bases. CDR3 length: 15 amino acids. Germline-derived CDR1 and CDR2 are MGHRA and YSYEKL. V was clipped by 4 bases and J by 5 bases; unmatched bases: 5. This chain's CDR3 is CASSRGGTGNEKLFF. CDR3 DNA: TGCGCCAGCAGCCGCGGCGGGACAGGGAATGAAAAACTGTTTTTT.

The chain has TRBV29-1 and TRBJ2-1, with 9 nucleotides matching TRBD2. Per the germline V gene, CDR1 is SQVTM and CDR2 is ANQGSEA. The CDR3 covers 12 residues. V gave up 4 bases and J gave up 9 bases; unmatched junction bases: 4. In DNA, the CDR3 is TGCAGCGTTGTGCGGGGGGGCATTGAGCAGTTCTTC. Protein sequence: CSVVRGGIEQFF.

V usage is TRBV11-2 and J usage is TRBJ1-2, with D possibly TRBD1 on 6 matching bases. The CDR3 runs to 15 residues. V was clipped by 3 bases and J by 8 bases, with 19 bases between them. Germline values: CDR1 SGHAT, CDR2 FQNNGV. The CDR3 sequence is CASSFSGDQLWGYTF. The DNA for the CDR3 is TGTGCCAGCAGCTTCTCAGGGGATCAACTTTGGGGCTACACCTTC.

The genes are TRBV5-1 and TRBJ2-5; unclear D gene. V was shortened by 5 bases and J by 1 base, with 9 bases between the two germline ends. Per germline, CDR1 SGHRS and CDR2 YFSETQ. CDR3 length: 13 residues. CDR3 coding DNA: TGCGCCAGCAGTCCTCTCAGCCAAGAGACCCAGTACTTC. It is translated as CASSPLSQETQYF.

The chain uses TRBV5-4 and TRBJ1-1; D perhaps matches TRBD1 (5 bases). The germline V gene encodes CDR1 SGHNT and CDR2 YYREEE (reference sequence). The CDR3 contains 12 residues. V shed 2 bases and J shed 11 bases, with 13 bases lying between them. CDR3 amino acids: CASSFPDSSAFF. CDR3 DNA sequence: TGTGCCAGCAGCTTCCCCGACAGCAGTGCTTTCTTT.

V and J are TRBV10-1 and TRBJ2-7, with D possibly matching TRBD2 (6 bases). In germline, CDR1 is WNHNN, CDR2 SYGVQD (reference sequence). V lost 4 bases to trimming and J lost 5 bases, with 15 bases between them. This CDR3 region has 14 residues. The CDR3 DNA is TGCGCCAGCAGTGGAGGACTAACCCTTGACGAGCAGTACTTC. This gives the protein CASSGGLTLDEQYF.

This clonotype was seen a few times. This chain connects TRBV7-9 to TRBJ2-4; 7 bases fit TRBD1. Per the germline V gene, CDR1 is SEHNR and CDR2 is FQNEAQ (reference sequence). Trimming cost V 3 bases and J 8 bases; bases outside gene matches: 4. The CDR3 is made up of 13 amino acids. The CDR3 coding sequence is TGTGCCAGCAGCTTGTCCGACAGGGACATTCAGTACTTC. Amino acids: CASSLSDRDIQYF.